Sequencing of this TCR beta chain was carried out in a study of blood T cell repertoires in COVID-19. CDR3 length: 15 amino acids. The J segment lost 1 base and the V segment lost 0 bases, leaving 3 bases of the junction unmatched. Looked up from germline, CDR1 is GTSNPN and CDR2 is SVGIG (reference sequence). Clones were read by immunoSEQ multiplex PCR, and TCRdb kept only the in-frame ones, dropping some. The repertoire includes roughly 150,000 clones, around four fifths of them detected once, and less than 3.5% sits in the top ten. The sequencing sample was made of peripheral blood. This TCR was sampled from a woman of 80 years or more with COVID-19, enrolled during active disease. The J gene is TRBJ2-5, the V gene TRBV30, with 9 bases lining up with TRBD1. The CDR3: CAWSVHRGPQETQYF. The DNA for the CDR3 is TGTGCCTGGAGTGTACACAGGGGGCCCCAAGAGACCCAGTACTTC.